A selection of T cell receptor beta chains follows, all from one sample in a study of T cell responses to AZD1222 COVID-19 vaccine. Assay: immunoSEQ multiplex PCR; the TCRdb copy retains only in-frame clones and omits some. The sample contains some 90,000 clones, more than 70% of which appear only once. The material was peripheral blood, obtained on day 0 of AZD1222 vaccination. The source is an adult in good health. Both conserved end residues are part of each CDR3. D genes are given only for firm matches. Rows give clone size only sometimes, using once, few, many, or a class for an expanded clone.

NA	NA	TRBV12-3/TRBV12-4	TRBJ2-7	TGTGCCAGCAGCCGAGGAAACTACGCGCAGTACTTC	CASSRGNYAQYF
NA	NA	TRBV18	TRBJ2-2	TGTGCCAGCTCACCACGGGACGCTGGGAACACCGGGGAGCTGTTTTTT	CASSPRDAGNTGELFF
NA	TRBD1	TRBV18	TRBJ1-2	TGTGCCAGCTCACCTGGGACAGGGGGCGGTGGCTACACCTTC	CASSPGTGGGGYTF
NA	NA	TRBV12-3/TRBV12-4	TRBJ2-3	TGTGCCAGCAGCCCGAACGCAGATACGCAGTATTTT	CASSPNADTQYF
NA	NA	TRBV6-6	TRBJ1-1	TGTGCCAGCAGACAGCATGGGCATATGAACACTGAAGCTTTCTTT	CASRQHGHMNTEAFF
few	NA	TRBV7-3	TRBJ2-3	TGTGCCAGCAGCTTAGGTTCGGGGACCTTGGGGGGTACGCAGTATTTT	CASSLGSGTLGGTQYF
NA	NA	TRBV14	TRBJ2-3	TGTGCCAGCAGCCAAGGGTATTACAGTACGGATACGCAGTATTTT	CASSQGYYSTDTQYF
NA	NA	TRBV6-2/TRBV6-3	TRBJ2-5	TGTGCCAGCAGTCTTAGGGATCCTGTCAAAGAGACCCAGTACTTC	CASSLRDPVKETQYF
once	NA	TRBV6-5	TRBJ2-3	TGTGCCAGCAGGGGGGACGGGGGCACAGATACGCAGTATTTT	CASRGDGGTDTQYF
NA	NA	TRBV7-2	TRBJ1-1	TGTGCCAGCAGCGTCCGGGTGACACTGAACACTGAAGCTTTCTTT	CASSVRVTLNTEAFF
NA	NA	TRBV4-1	TRBJ1-5	TGCGCCAGCAGCCAAGCTCTAATCCTAGGGGCGATACAGCCCCAGCATTTT	CASSQALILGAIQPQHF
NA	NA	TRBV2	TRBJ1-1	TGTGCCAGCCCGAAGGGGGGTGGCACTGAAGCTTTCTTT	CASPKGGGTEAFF
NA	TRBD2	TRBV24-1	TRBJ2-5	TGTGCCACCAGTGATTCGGGACTAGCGGGGGGCCAAGAGACCCAGTACTTC	CATSDSGLAGGQETQYF
NA	TRBD2	TRBV5-4	TRBJ2-1	TGTGCCAGCAGCCCGGGGGGGTCCTACAATGAGCAGTTCTTC	CASSPGGSYNEQFF
NA	NA	TRBV28	TRBJ1-1	TGTGCCAGCAGTCCCCCGTGGGGGGTACTCGCGGAAGCTTTCTTT	CASSPPWGVLAEAFF
once	TRBD2	TRBV4-3	TRBJ2-5	TGCGCCAGCAGCCTGCTGACTAGCGGAGAGACCCAGTACTTC	CASSLLTSGETQYF
few	NA	TRBV14	TRBJ2-3	TGTGCCAGCAGCCCAAGTGGGGATACGCAGTATTTT	CASSPSGDTQYF
once	TRBD2	TRBV10-3	TRBJ2-5	TGTGCCATCAGTGCTCCCGGGACTAGGGAGACCCAGTACTTC	CAISAPGTRETQYF